This TCR beta chain was identified during a study of blood T cell repertoires in COVID-19. Study overall: Sample material is recorded as cDNA or gDNA derived from T cells, B-cell-depleted T cells, or PBMCs.

Libraries were prepared by immunoSEQ multiplex PCR; TCRdb keeps only in-frame clonotypes and omits some of them. The table includes 300,000 to 400,000 clones, 85% to 90% detected once. This CDR3 comprises 18 residues. The chain links TRBV21-1 to TRBJ1-2; the table's D call, TRBD1, has no DNA check behind it. TRBV21-1 is a listed pseudogene. The TCR originated in a woman aged 50 to 65 with COVID-19, enrolled during active disease. Sequenced input: peripheral blood. The CDR3: CASSKAPSGQGTNYGYTF. CDR3 bases: TGTGCCAGCAGCAAAGCGCCCAGCGGACAGGGAACTAACTATGGCTACACCTTC.